This T cell receptor beta chain was found in a study of blood T cell repertoires in COVID-19 (dated by TCRdb to the early 2020s). Turning to the overall study: Samples from collaborators originated in the United States, Italy and Spain and spanned both the acute and convalescent phases of COVID-19. The prospective study material was composed of cDNA or gDNA derived from T cells, B-cell-depleted T cells, or PBMCs. The dataset comprised deeply sampled blood TCRbeta repertoires from subjects exposed to, actively infected with, or recovered from COVID-19. The repertoires were released in a freely available public database meant as a resource for research on the immune response to SARS-CoV-2. Samples were obtained from the ongoing ImmuneRACE study (first 160 participants) and from about 1,300 subjects provided by 6 global collaborators. Nearly every sample came with metadata listing a de-identified subject ID, COVID-19 status, age in years and sex. Where available, HLA class I and class II types were obtained from metadata supplied by the sample provider rather than from assay-based typing. Results the study describes overall, beyond this receptor: How much clinical and demographic metadata was included differed by source and by participant, and the metadata was provided uncurated.

TCRbeta CDR3 regions were amplified from genomic DNA by means of the immunoSEQ Assay, a bias-controlled multiplex PCR. The source study handled its data this way. Within the assay, amplification of reference gene primers was used to estimate how many nucleated cells each sample contained. To quantify the absolute abundance of each unique TCRbeta CDR3 rearrangement, sequence reads were collapsed and filtered. For each sample, productive Simpson clonality was calculated by taking the square root of Simpson's diversity index across productive rearrangements. The table was pulled from immuneACCESS by TCRdb, which kept in-frame rearrangements only. Such tables lose some clones; where checked, under half of the loss comes from unresolved V genes, and the rest has no known cause. The V and J calls and clone size were taken over from that table, and D and trimming were inferred from the DNA. This sample has some 400,000 clones in its table, and roughly nine tenths of those were observed once. The biggest ten clones account for more than 0.95% of the sample.

The CDR3 goes from the cysteine to the phenylalanine over 11 residues. Just the 33-base CDR3 DNA is kept, in frame starting at base 1. Between the V and J ends, shortened by 5 bases and 1 base respectively, the junction contains 5 bases. Taken from the germline V gene (reference sequence), the CDR1 and CDR2 loops are DFQATT and SNEGSKA. Points on this clone: Its specific antigen is unknown. There are no base qualities to consult, and no much larger clone falls within one base.

Enrolling through a virtual design, the prospective study's participants ranged in age from about 18 to 89 years and lived across about two dozen United States geographic areas. Cohort assignment in the prospective study relied on participant-reported clinical history from a screening survey and a study questionnaire. Recovered participants in ImmuneRACE Cohort 3 were defined as having two consecutive negative NP/OP PCR tests, clearance from a healthcare professional, or resolution of symptoms. In the prospective study, mobile phlebotomists collected whole blood, serum and a nasopharyngeal or oropharyngeal swab from each participant. Participants in the prospective study had the option to provide additional blood draws and questionnaires over an approximately 2-month period. Prospective study blood samples were shipped either frozen or at room temperature before DNA extraction.

The sequence joins TRBV20-1 to TRBJ1-1, with the identity of the D gene unclear. Sequencing used PBMCs or T cells enriched from blood (not recorded which). This receptor was taken from a man aged 25-45 years who had recovered from COVID-19. The CDR3 sequence is CSARRNTEAFF. The bases read TGCAGTGCTCGGAGGAACACTGAAGCTTTCTTT.